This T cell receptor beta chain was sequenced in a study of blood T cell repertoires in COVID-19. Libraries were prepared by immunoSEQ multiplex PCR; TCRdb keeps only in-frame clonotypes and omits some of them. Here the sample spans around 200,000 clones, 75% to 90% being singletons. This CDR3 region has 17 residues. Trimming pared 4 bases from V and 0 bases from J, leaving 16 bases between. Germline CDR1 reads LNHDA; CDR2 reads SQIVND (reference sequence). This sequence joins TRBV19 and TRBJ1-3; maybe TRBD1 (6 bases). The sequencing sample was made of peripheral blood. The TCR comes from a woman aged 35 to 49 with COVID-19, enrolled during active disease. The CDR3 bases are TGTGCCAGTAGTAACCCTTCGGACAGTAGCTCTGGAAACACCATATATTTT. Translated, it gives CASSNPSDSSSGNTIYF.